This T cell receptor (beta chain) derives from a study of control samples from healthy donors and cancer patients. Method: immunoSEQ multiplex PCR; TCRdb's copy keeps in-frame clones and lacks some. The sample carries about 130,000 clones, 80% to 95% recorded once. Trimming took off 7 bases at V and 5 bases at J, with 14 bases between the two ends. Germline lookup yields CDR1 LNHDA and CDR2 SQIVND (reference sequence). CDR3 length: 13 residues. A few counts support this clone. The receptor was derived from a man between 18 and 29 years old in good health. The chain combines TRBV19 with TRBJ1-1; D might be TRBD1 (5 bases). Sequencing input: blood. The CDR3 DNA sequence: TGTGCCAGTAACCCCACGGGGGGGACTGAAGCTTTCTTT. It codes for CASNPTGGTEAFF.